Below, 11 T cell receptor beta chains from the same sample are listed, as sequenced in a study of T cell repertoires in cytomegalovirus infection. TCRdb fed the reads into MiXCR, producing one record per CDR3 protein. In the table there are about a million distinct CDR3 sequences, around 29% of which are singletons. No antigen is known for these receptors. The material was cultured CD8+ T cells from PBMCs, obtained from culture after CMV antigen stimulation. Receptors originate from a human donor in good health (CMV status not recorded). Some clones in this sample may be carry-over from other donors' samples.

This clonotype was seen a few times. This chain connects TRBV7-3 to TRBJ2-1; D remains unclear. The CDR3 consists of 15 residues. Germline V gene sequence: CDR1 SGHTA, CDR2 FQGTGA. V was shortened by 2 bases and J by 0 bases, with 8 bases between the two germline ends. CDR3 in amino acids: CASSLGINSYNEQFF. In nucleotides, the CDR3 is TGTGCCAGCAGCTTAGGCATCAACTCCTACAATGAGCAGTTCTTC.

The rearrangement uses TRBV27 and TRBJ1-1; D might be TRBD1 (5 bases). With 3 bases removed from V and 4 bases from J, the gap between germline ends came to 9 bases. Germline V gene lookup returns CDR1 MNHEY and CDR2 SMNVEV (reference sequence). This CDR3 is built from 13 residues. CDR3: CASSFGAVTEAFF. The CDR3 DNA reads as TGTGCCAGCAGTTTTGGGGCGGTCACTGAAGCTTTCTTT.

V usage is TRBV14 and J usage is TRBJ2-1; no firm D call. This CDR3 comprises 13 residues. Looked up from germline, CDR1 is SGHDN and CDR2 is FVKESK. Trimming stripped 1 base from V and 5 bases from J, with 6 bases between. As DNA, the CDR3 is TGTGCCAGCAGCCAAGGGACCAACAATGAGCAGTTCTTC. Residues: CASSQGTNNEQFF.

V gene TRBV4-2 combines with J gene TRBJ2-1; TRBD2 matches 7 bases. Germline V gene lookup returns CDR1 LGHNA and CDR2 YNFKEQ. The CDR3 covers 15 residues. The V and J ends lost 1 base and 4 bases, in that order; junction bases with no gene match: 4. The CDR3 nucleotides are TGTGCCAGCAGCCAAGGACGGGAGGATTACAATGAGCAGTTCTTC. This encodes CASSQGREDYNEQFF.

This rearrangement joins TRBV7-3 to TRBJ1-1; D remains ambiguous. This CDR3 is built from 15 residues. Germline V gene lookup returns CDR1 SGHTA and CDR2 FQGTGA. With 2 bases removed from V and 0 bases from J, the gap between germline ends came to 10 bases. This CDR3 is CASSLLAGVNTEAFF. CDR3 nucleotides: TGTGCCAGCAGCTTATTGGCCGGGGTGAACACTGAAGCTTTCTTT.

This clonotype was counted between two and nine times. The chain links TRBV4-2 to TRBJ2-3; 7 bases agree with TRBD1. Germline CDR1 is LGHNA and CDR2 is YNFKEQ. The J segment lost 0 bases and the V segment lost 3 bases, leaving 3 bases of the junction unmatched. This CDR3 is 15 amino acids long. The CDR3 protein is CASSHQDRSTDTQYF. The CDR3 DNA reads TGTGCCAGCAGCCACCAGGACAGGAGCACAGATACGCAGTATTTT.

This clonotype was detected many times. The chain joins TRBV7-6 to TRBJ2-7, with 9 nucleotides matching TRBD1. The V segment lost 6 bases and the J segment 4 bases; nucleotides outside the gene matches: 7. The CDR3 covers 14 residues. Germline CDR1 reads SGHVS; CDR2 reads FNYEAQ. The CDR3 spells CASSPGQGVYEQYF. CDR3 coding DNA: TGTGCCAGCAGTCCGGGACAGGGAGTATACGAGCAGTACTTC.

V usage is TRBV12-3 or TRBV12-4 and J usage is TRBJ1-2; 7 nucleotides agree with TRBD1. Trimming cost V 3 bases and J 3 bases; bases outside gene matches: 4. The CDR3 covers 14 residues. The CDR3 reads CASSFDRAYYGYTF. The CDR3 DNA reads TGTGCCAGCAGTTTTGACAGGGCTTACTATGGCTACACCTTC.

This chain connects TRBV27 to TRBJ1-5, with D possibly TRBD1 on 5 matching bases. CDR3 length: 14 residues. The germline V and J ends were trimmed by 8 bases and 3 bases, with 14 bases remaining between them. Germline V gene sequence: CDR1 MNHEY, CDR2 SMNVEV (reference sequence). CDR3 sequence: CASREGVDNQPQHF. For the CDR3, the DNA is TGTGCCAGCCGGGAAGGGGTGGACAATCAGCCCCAGCATTTT.

In its sample, this clonotype was seen many times. This sequence joins TRBV7-6 and TRBJ2-1, with 8 bases fitting TRBD1. V lost 1 base and J lost 0; bases outside the gene matches: 8. The CDR3 is 18 amino acids. Germline CDR1 SGHVS, CDR2 FNYEAQ. The CDR3 region has the DNA TGTGCCAGCAGCTTAGACCCGACAGGGGCGAGCTCCTACAATGAGCAGTTCTTC. Translation gives CASSLDPTGASSYNEQFF. Full variable domain (rest looked up from reference TRBV7-6 and TRBJ2-1): GAGVSQSPRYKVTKRGQDVALRCDPISGHVSLYWYRQALGQGPEFLTYFNYEAQQDKSGLPNDRFSAERPEGSISTLTIQRTEQRDSAMYRCASSLDPTGASSYNEQFFGPGTRLTVL.

The chain is built from TRBV27 and TRBJ1-4, with a tentative D call TRBD1 (5 bases). The ends were cut back, 5 bases at V and 4 bases at J, with 29 bases in the middle. The CDR3 is made up of 20 amino acids. The germline V gene has CDR1 MNHEY and CDR2 SMNVEV (reference sequence). CDR3 bases: TGTGCCAGCAGTCCTCCCCGAGGGGCGGTGGGTACCGATCTTAATGAAAAACTGTTTTTT. Amino acids: CASSPPRGAVGTDLNEKLFF.